The 3 T cell receptor beta chains reported below all come from one sample, sequenced in a study of beta chain features in type 1 diabetes (dated by TCRdb to the late 2010s). Library method: the immunoSEQ multiplex PCR assay. The entire isolated RNA was reverse transcribed using the High Capacity cDNA Reverse Transcription Kit, and thus expressed TCRB transcripts were sequenced. Entries here come from immuneACCESS through TCRdb and include only in-frame sequences with V and J called. Some clones fail to appear in such tables; in the studies checked, an unresolved V gene covers under half of the shortfall, and the cause of the remainder is unknown. Within this sample are around 340,000 clones, with 6.5% to 10% of them counted one time only. The biggest ten clones account for around 0.44% of the sample. Sequenced sample: central memory CD4+ T cells from blood. The origin of the receptors is a woman in her late teens or twenties in good health.

The chain employs TRBV29-1 and TRBJ2-3; D unclear. The CDR3 is 14 amino acids. Germline-derived CDR1 and CDR2 are SQVTM and ANQGSEA. Deletions cut 3 bases from V and 2 bases from J, with 12 bases between. The CDR3 nucleotides read TGCAGCGTTGATTTGGCGACGACCACAGATACGCAGTATTTT. It is translated as CSVDLATTTDTQYF.

Only a few counts were recorded for this clone. The V call is TRBV14, the J call TRBJ1-4; perhaps TRBD1 as D (6 bases). This CDR3 is 15 amino acids long. CDR1 and CDR2 from the germline V gene are SGHDN and FVKESK. V lost 5 bases and J lost 4, with 14 bases in between. This chain's CDR3 is CASSKTTGRNEKLFF. The CDR3 DNA is TGTGCCAGCAGCAAAACGACAGGTCGTAATGAAAAACTGTTTTTT.

V gene TRBV18 combines with J gene TRBJ2-7; 14 nucleotides agree with TRBD2. V was clipped by 5 bases and J by 2 bases; unmatched bases: 8. Germline CDR1 and CDR2: KGHSH and LQKENI. This CDR3 has 17 amino acids. In DNA form, the CDR3 reads TGTGCCAGCTCATCCCGACTAGCGGGAGGGCTAACCTACGAGCAGTACTTC. It specifies CASSSRLAGGLTYEQYF. Variable domain in full (rest from reference TRBV18 and TRBJ2-7): NAGVMQNPRHLVRRRGQEARLRCSPMKGHSHVYWYRQLPEEGLKFMVYLQKENIIDESGMPKERFSAEFPKEGPSILRIQQVVRGDSAAYFCASSSRLAGGLTYEQYFGPGTRLTVT.